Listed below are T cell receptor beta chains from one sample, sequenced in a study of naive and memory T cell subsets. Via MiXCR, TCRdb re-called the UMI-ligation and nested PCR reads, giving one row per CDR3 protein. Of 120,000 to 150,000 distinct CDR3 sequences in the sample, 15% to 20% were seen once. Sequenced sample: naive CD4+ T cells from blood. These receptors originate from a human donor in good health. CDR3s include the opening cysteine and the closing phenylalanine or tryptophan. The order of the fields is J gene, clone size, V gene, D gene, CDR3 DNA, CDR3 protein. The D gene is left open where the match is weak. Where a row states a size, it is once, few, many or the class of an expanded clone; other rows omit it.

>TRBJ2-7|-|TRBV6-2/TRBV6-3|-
TGTGCCAGCAGTCCGCTTGTTGCCCTCGAGCAGTACTTC
CASSPLVALEQYF
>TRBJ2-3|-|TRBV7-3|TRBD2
TGTGCCAGCACTAGCGGGAGGGCGGCAGATACGCAGTATTTT
CASTSGRAADTQYF
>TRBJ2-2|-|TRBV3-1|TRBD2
TGTGCCAGCAGCCAAGATATGTTACTAGCGGGAGAGCACACCGGGGAGCTGTTTTTT
CASSQDMLLAGEHTGELFF
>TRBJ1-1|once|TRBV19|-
TGTGCCAGTAGTATCCCCTGGGGGGTTGAAGCTTTCTTT
CASSIPWGVEAFF
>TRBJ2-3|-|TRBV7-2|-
TGTGCCAGCAGCCGGGTCTCCACAGATACGCAGTATTTT
CASSRVSTDTQYF
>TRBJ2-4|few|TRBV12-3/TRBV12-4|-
TGTGCCAGCAGTAACAAAGGTAGCGGGACAGGAAACATTCAGTACTTC
CASSNKGSGTGNIQYF
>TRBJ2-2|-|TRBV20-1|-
TGCAGTGCTAGAGATAGCCTACTAACCGGGGAGCTGTTTTTT
CSARDSLLTGELFF
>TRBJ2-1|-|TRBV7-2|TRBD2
TGTGCCAGCAGCCCAGGGACTAGCGGGAGTAGGAATGAGCAGTTCTTC
CASSPGTSGSRNEQFF
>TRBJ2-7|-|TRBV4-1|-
TGCGCCAGCAGCCAAACGGTGGCCTACGAGCAGTACTTC
CASSQTVAYEQYF
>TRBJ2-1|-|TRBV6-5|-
TGTGCCAGCAGTTTCGAGGACCAGTACAATGAGCAGTTCTTC
CASSFEDQYNEQFF
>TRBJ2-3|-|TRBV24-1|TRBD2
TGTGCCACCAGTGACCCTGGACTAGCCACAGATACGCAGTATTTT
CATSDPGLATDTQYF
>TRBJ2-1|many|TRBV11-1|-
TGTGCCAGCTCGTGGGCCAGCTCCTACAATGAGCAGTTCTTC
CASSWASSYNEQFF
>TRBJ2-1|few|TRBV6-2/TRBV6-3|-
TGTGCCAGCGTAAAGGGGGGACAAACCTACAATGAGCAGTTCTTC
CASVKGGQTYNEQFF
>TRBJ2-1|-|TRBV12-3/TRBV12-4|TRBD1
TGTGCCAGCAGTTGGGGGACAGCTAATAATGAGCAGTTCTTC
CASSWGTANNEQFF
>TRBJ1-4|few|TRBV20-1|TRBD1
TGCAGTGCTAGAGAAACGGGACAGGGAGAAAAACTGTTTTTT
CSARETGQGEKLFF
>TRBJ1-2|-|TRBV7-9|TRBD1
TGTGCCAGCAGCCCCCAGGGGGGGGGCGCCTATGGCTACACCTTC
CASSPQGGGAYGYTF
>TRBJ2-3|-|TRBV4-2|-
TGTGCCAGCAGCCAAAAAGGAGGCGGGACTAGCACAGATACGCAGTATTTT
CASSQKGGGTSTDTQYF
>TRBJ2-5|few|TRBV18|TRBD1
TGTGCCAGCTCACCTCTGACAGGGCCGACGTCGGAGACCCAGTACTTC
CASSPLTGPTSETQYF
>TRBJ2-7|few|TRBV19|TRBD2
TGTGCCAGTAGTAAGGGGACTAGCGGGAGTACCAAAGCATACGAGCAGTACTTC
CASSKGTSGSTKAYEQYF
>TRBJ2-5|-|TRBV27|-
TGTGCCAGCAGTTTTTCTTTTCAGGGGCAAGAGACCCAGTACTTC
CASSFSFQGQETQYF
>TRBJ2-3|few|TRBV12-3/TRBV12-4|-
TGTGCCAGCAGTTTACTGAGGTTGTTAGATACGCAGTATTTT
CASSLLRLLDTQYF
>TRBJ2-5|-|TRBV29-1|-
TGCAGCGCGGAGGCGGGCGGGGAGACCCAGTACTTC
CSAEAGGETQYF
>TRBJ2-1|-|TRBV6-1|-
TGTGCCAGCGAATATCTTCGCGGCTCGAGCTCCTACAATGAGCAGTTCTTC
CASEYLRGSSSYNEQFF
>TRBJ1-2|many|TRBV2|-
TGTGCCAGCAGTGATGGGGCTTACTATGGCTACACCTTC
CASSDGAYYGYTF
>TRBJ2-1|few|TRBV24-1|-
TGTGCCACCAGTGATGAAGGGAGCAGATATCCCTACAATGAGCAGTTCTTC
CATSDEGSRYPYNEQFF
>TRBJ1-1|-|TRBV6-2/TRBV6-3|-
TGTGCCAGCAGTTACTTCCGCAACACTGAAGCTTTCTTT
CASSYFRNTEAFF
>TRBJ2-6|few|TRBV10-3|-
TGTGCCATCAGCCAAACCAACTCGAACTCTGGGGCCAACGTCCTGACTTTC
CAISQTNSNSGANVLTF
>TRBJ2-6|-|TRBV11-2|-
TGTGCCAGCAGCGCGGACATGTGGGGGGCCAACGTCCTGACTTTC
CASSADMWGANVLTF
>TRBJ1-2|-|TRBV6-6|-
TGTGCCAGCAGCCCCCTCGGACTTAACTATGGCTACACCTTC
CASSPLGLNYGYTF
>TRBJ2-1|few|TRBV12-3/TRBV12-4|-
TGTGCCAGCGGAGATGGACAGTGGGGCCACAATGAGCAGTTCTTC
CASGDGQWGHNEQFF
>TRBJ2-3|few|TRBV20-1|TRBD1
TGCAGTGCTAGGGGACAGGGCACCACTAGCACAGATACGCAGTATTTT
CSARGQGTTSTDTQYF
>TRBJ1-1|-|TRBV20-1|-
TGCAGTGCACCCCAGATGGCAGGGATCACTGAAGCTTTCTTT
CSAPQMAGITEAFF
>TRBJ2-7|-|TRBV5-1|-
TGCGCCAGCAGGGAGGTAGTAGGTGTCTACGAGCAGTACTTC
CASREVVGVYEQYF
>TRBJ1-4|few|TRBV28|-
TGTGCCAGCAACCAGGCGCGGGAAAAACTGTTTTTT
CASNQAREKLFF
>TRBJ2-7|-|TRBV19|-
TGTGCCAGTAGGCAGATGGCCGTCACAGGGTCGTACGAGCAGTACTTC
CASRQMAVTGSYEQYF
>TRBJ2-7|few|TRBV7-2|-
TGTGCCAGCAGCTTAGATGGGTCCTTTGGCTACGAGCAGTACTTC
CASSLDGSFGYEQYF
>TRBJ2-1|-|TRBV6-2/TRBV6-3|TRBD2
TGTGCCAGCAGTTACTCAGCTAGCGGGGGAAACAATGAGCAGTTCTTC
CASSYSASGGNNEQFF
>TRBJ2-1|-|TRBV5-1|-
TGCGCCAGCAGCTTGGAGGGGAACAATGAGCAGTTCTTC
CASSLEGNNEQFF